Presented here are 4 T cell receptor beta chains from one specimen sequenced in a study of blood T cell repertoires in COVID-19. Sequenced by immunoSEQ multiplex PCR; TCRdb stores in-frame clones only, minus some. The sample shows 540,000 or so clones, about 88% of them seen only once. The sequencing input was peripheral blood. The receptors shown here come from a woman aged 45-65 years with COVID-19, enrolled during active disease.

J is TRBJ1-1 and V is TRBV29-1; D is ambiguous. Germline V gives CDR1 SQVTM, CDR2 ANQGSEA. The germline V and J ends were trimmed by 7 bases and 0 bases, with 12 bases remaining between them. The CDR3 is made up of 13 amino acids. The CDR3 spells CSGLEQLNTEAFF. The CDR3 bases are TGCAGCGGCCTTGAACAGTTGAACACTGAAGCTTTCTTT. Supplemented by reference TRBV29-1 and TRBJ1-1, the full variable domain reads SAVISQKPSRDICQRGTSLTIQCQVDSQVTMMFWYRQQPGQSLTLIATANQGSEATYESGFVIDKFPISRPNLTFSTLTVSNMSPEDSSIYLCSGLEQLNTEAFFGQGTRLTVV.

This sequence joins TRBV30 and TRBJ2-1; D perhaps matches TRBD1 (5 bases). The CDR3 loop spans 14 amino acids. Trimming shortened V by 2 bases and J by 2 bases, and 10 bases separated the two germline ends. The germline V gene encodes CDR1 GTSNPN and CDR2 SVGIG (reference sequence). The CDR3 DNA is TGTGCCTGGAGTCGCAGGGCGGCCTACAATGAGCAGTTCTTC. This encodes CAWSRRAAYNEQFF.

The chain has TRBV5-4 and TRBJ1-2; 9 bases align to TRBD1. The trim removed 5 bases at V and 8 bases at J, leaving 10 bases unmatched. This CDR3 is 14 amino acids long. Germline V gene lookup returns CDR1 SGHNT and CDR2 YYREEE (reference sequence). For the CDR3, the DNA is TGTGCCAGCAGATCGGACAGGGGCCCCGCGGGCTACACCTTC. Translated, it gives CASRSDRGPAGYTF.

The chain recombines TRBV30 with TRBJ1-2; D gene unclear. V gave up 0 bases and J gave up 0 bases, with 8 bases separating them. The germline gives CDR1 GTSNPN, CDR2 SVGIG (reference sequence). The CDR3 has 14 amino acids. The CDR3 loop is CAWSVHNSNYGYTF. The CDR3 DNA reads TGTGCCTGGAGTGTACACAATTCTAACTATGGCTACACCTTC. Based on the CDR3 plus reference TRBV30 and TRBJ1-2, the full variable domain is SQTIHQWPATLVQPVGSPLSLECTVEGTSNPNLYWYRQAAGRGLQLLFYSVGIGQISSEVPQNLSASRPQDRQFILSSKKLLLSDSGFYLCAWSVHNSNYGYTFGSGTRLTVV.